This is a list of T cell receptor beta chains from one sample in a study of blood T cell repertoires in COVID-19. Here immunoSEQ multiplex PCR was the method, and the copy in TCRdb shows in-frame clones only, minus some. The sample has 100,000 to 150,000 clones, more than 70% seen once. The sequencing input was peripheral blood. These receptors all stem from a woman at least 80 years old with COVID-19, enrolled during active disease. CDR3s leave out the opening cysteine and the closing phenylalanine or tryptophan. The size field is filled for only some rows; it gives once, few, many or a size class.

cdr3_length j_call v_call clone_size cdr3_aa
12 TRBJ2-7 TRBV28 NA ASSFGGNSYEQY
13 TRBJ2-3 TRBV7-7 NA ASSLEPGPTDTQY
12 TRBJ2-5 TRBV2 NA ASRAGPSQETQY
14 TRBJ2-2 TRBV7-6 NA ASSPNPYRGPGELF
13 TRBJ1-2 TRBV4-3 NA ASSQDMQANYGYT
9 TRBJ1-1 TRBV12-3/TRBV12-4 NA ASNRGSEAF
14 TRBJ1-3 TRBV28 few ASSLSRGISGNTIY
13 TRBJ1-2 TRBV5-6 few ASRPTGRGFYGYT
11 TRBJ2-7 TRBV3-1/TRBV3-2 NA ASSRDRAYEQY
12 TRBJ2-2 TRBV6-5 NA ASSGEGVPGELF
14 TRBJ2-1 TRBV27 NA ASSLVLAGVFGEQF
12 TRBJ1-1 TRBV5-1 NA ASSTLPGNTEAF
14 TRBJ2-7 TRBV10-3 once AISESTSGATYEQY
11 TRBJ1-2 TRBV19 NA ASSRGESYGYT
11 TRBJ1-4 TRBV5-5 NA ASSPGIFEKLF
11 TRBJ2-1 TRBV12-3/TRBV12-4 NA ASSLAGSHEQF
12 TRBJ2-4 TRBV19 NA ASSGVEAKNIQY
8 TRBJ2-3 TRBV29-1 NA SVGTDTQY
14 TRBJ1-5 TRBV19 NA ASSNSGLTGNQPQH
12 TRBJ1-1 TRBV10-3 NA AISERTENTEAF
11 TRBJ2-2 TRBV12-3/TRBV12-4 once ASSPAGPGELF
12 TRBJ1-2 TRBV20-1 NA SASWAGRGYGYT
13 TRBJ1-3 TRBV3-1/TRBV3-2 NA ASSQGGGAGNTIY
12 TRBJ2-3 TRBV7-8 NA ASSLVGADDTQY
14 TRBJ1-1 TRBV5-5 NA ASSSAQGVRNTEAF
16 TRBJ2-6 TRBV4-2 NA ASSRRLDSPRGANVLT
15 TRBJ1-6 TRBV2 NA ASSGGDSSSYNSPLH
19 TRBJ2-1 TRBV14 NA ASSQWAQGREGAKFYNEQF
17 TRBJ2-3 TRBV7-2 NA ASSLWGTSGRSSTDTQY
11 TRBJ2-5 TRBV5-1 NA ASSLAGRETQY
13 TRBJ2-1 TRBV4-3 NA ASSQGLAGVGEQF
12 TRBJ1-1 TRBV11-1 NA ASSKDRGGTEAF
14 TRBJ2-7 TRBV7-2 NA ASSLQAGRASYEQY
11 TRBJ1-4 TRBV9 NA ASAGAGKEKLF
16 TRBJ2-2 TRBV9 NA ASSVAYTGAQNTGELF
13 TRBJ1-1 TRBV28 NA ASSHSGTGGGEAF
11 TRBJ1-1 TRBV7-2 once ASSLLGRAEAF
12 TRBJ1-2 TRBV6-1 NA ASSEQGVTYGYT
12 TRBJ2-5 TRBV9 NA ASSVDLLQETQY
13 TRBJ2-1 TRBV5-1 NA ASSLKLATYNEQF
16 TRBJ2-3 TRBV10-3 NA AISESGLAGGRTDTQY
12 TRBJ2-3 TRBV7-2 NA ASSLDRVEVTQY
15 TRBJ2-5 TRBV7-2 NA ASSWIGTGVQTETQY
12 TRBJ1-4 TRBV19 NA ASCDRGRDEKLF
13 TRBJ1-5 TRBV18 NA ASSLETGGNQPQH
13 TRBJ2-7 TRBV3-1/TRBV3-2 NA ASSQTGGQGAKQY
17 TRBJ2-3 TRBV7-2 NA ASSLLGTGTRSLTDTQY
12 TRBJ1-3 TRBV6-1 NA ASSERGSGNTIY
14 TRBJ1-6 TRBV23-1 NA ASSRGVVIYNSPLH
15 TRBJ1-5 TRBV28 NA ASVRQKALYSNQPQH
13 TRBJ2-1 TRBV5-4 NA ASSLALAGVDEQF
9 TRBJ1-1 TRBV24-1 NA ALQVPGGAF